The text below deals with one T cell receptor beta chain. Its antigen is unknown. The CDR3 contains 12 residues. Trimming removed 1 base from V and 7 bases from J, with 5 bases in between. Germline loops: CDR1 MGHDK, CDR2 SYGVNS. The sample's time point: newly diagnosed GD, antithyroid drugs for less than 3 months. Extracted PBMC RNA gave rise to the TCR library. Each of the patients was recruited from an endocrinology department situated in Xi'an, China. The entry originates in a study of regulatory T cells in long-lasting Graves disease. Study-wide points: Accuracy may have suffered from the small sample size.

According to the study, TCR beta libraries were built with iRepertoire HTBI primers and CDR3-region Arm-PCR. Original processing notes: The identification of 62 TRBV and some 15 TRBJ segments was made across samples. A single record per CDR3 protein comes from TCRdb applying MiXCR to the multiplex PCR reads. Clone size and V and J calls follow TCRdb, not the original study. The repertoire holds 400,000 to 450,000 distinct CDR3 sequences, with more than 12% as singletons. This sample was shared with a second study, whose subject was T cells in Graves' hyperthyroidism and ophthalmopathy.

This chain uses TRBV25-1 with TRBJ1-5; no definite D call. The sample consisted of peripheral blood mononuclear cells (PBMCs), taken at new diagnosis, from a patient treated with antithyroid drugs. The TCR sequence derives from a woman younger than 45 with Graves disease. The CDR3, as DNA: TGTGCCAGCAGTGAATCGGGGCAGCCCCAGCATTTT. Translation: CASSESGQPQHF.